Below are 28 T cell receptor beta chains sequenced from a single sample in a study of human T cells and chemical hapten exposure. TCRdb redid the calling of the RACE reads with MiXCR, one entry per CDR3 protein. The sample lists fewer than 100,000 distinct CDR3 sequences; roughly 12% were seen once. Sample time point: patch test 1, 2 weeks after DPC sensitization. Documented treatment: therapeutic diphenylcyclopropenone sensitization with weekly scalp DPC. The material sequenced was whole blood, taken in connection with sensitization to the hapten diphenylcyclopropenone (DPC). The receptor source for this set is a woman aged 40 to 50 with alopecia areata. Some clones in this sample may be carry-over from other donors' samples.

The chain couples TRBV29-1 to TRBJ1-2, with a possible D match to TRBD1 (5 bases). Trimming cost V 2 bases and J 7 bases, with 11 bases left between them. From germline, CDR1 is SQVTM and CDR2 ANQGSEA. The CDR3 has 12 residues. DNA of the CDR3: TGCAGCGTTGAACGAGGGGACCCTGGCTACACCTTC. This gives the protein CSVERGDPGYTF.

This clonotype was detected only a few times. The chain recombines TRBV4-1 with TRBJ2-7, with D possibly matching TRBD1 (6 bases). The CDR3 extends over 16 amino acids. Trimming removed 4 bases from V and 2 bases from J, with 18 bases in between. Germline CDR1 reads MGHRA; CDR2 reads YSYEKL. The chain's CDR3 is CASSPAEVRGTYEQYF. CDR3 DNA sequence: TGCGCCAGCAGCCCGGCCGAAGTGAGGGGGACCTACGAGCAGTACTTC.

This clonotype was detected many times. In nucleotides, the CDR3 is TGTGCCAGTAGTATAGAGCCCGGGACATTTAGCAATCAGCCCCAGCATTTT. Translated, it gives CASSIEPGTFSNQPQHF. The chain recombines TRBV19 with TRBJ1-5; D is possibly TRBD1 (6 bases). The V end lost 0 bases, the J end lost 0 bases, and 12 bases lay between the germline ends. Germline CDR1 is LNHDA and CDR2 is SQIVND (reference sequence). CDR3 size: 17 residues.

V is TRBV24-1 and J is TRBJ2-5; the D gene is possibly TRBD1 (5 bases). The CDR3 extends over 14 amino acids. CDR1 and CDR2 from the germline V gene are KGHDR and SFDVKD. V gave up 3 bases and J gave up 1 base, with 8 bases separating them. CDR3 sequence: CATSDQTVQETQYF. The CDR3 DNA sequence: TGTGCCACCAGTGATCAGACAGTCCAAGAGACCCAGTACTTC.

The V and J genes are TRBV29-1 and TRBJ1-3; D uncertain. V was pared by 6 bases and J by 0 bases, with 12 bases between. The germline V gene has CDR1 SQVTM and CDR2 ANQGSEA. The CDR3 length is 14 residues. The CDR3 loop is CSVHTSVSGNTIYF. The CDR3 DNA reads TGCAGCGTGCATACCAGTGTCTCTGGAAACACCATATATTTT. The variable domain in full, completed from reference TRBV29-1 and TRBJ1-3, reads SAVISQKPSRDICQRGTSLTIQCQVDSQVTMMFWYRQQPGQSLTLIATANQGSEATYESGFVIDKFPISRPNLTFSTLTVSNMSPEDSSIYLCSVHTSVSGNTIYFGEGSWLTVV.

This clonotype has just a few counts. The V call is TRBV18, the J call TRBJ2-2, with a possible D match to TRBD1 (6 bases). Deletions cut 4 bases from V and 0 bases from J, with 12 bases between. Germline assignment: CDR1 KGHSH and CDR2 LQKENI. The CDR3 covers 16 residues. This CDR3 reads CASSRHRDTNTGELFF. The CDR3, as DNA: TGTGCCAGCTCACGACACCGGGACACGAACACCGGGGAGCTGTTTTTT.

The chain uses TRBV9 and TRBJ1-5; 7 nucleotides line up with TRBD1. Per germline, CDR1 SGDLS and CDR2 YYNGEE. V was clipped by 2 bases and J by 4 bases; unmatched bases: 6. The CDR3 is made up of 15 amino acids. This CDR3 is CASSVGTVANQPQHF. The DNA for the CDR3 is TGTGCCAGCAGCGTCGGGACAGTTGCGAATCAGCCCCAGCATTTT.

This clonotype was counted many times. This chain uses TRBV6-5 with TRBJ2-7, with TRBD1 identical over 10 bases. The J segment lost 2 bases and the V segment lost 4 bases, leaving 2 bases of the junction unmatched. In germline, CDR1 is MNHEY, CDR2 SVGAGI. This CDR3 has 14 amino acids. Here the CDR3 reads CASSWGQGPYEQYF. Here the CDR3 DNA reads TGTGCCAGCAGTTGGGGACAGGGGCCCTACGAGCAGTACTTC.

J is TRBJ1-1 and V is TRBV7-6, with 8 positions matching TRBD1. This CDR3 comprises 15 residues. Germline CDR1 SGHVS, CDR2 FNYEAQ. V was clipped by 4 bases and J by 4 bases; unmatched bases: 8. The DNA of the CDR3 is TGTGCCAGCAGCTCCTCGGCAGGGGGCGGCACTGAAGCTTTCTTT. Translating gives CASSSSAGGGTEAFF.

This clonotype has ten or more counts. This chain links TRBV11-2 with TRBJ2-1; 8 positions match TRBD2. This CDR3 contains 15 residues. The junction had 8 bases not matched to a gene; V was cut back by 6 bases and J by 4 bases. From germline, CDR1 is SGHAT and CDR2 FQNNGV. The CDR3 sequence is CASSLGTRLYNEQFF. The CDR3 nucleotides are TGTGCCAGCAGTCTAGGGACTAGGCTTTACAATGAGCAGTTCTTC.

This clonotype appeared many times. The CDR3 nucleotides read TGTGCCAGCAGTCAAATTTGGGATCAGCCCCAGCATTTT. Translated, it gives CASSQIWDQPQHF. This chain uses TRBV6-1 with TRBJ1-5; no clear D. Germline CDR1 reads MNHNS; CDR2 reads SASEGT. The CDR3 length is 13 residues. The ends were cut back, 5 bases at V and 5 bases at J, with 10 bases in the middle.

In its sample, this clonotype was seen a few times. CDR3 in DNA: TGTGCCAGCAGTGCAGAGAGACTAGCGGGAGGCAATGAGCAGTTCTTC. It translates to CASSAERLAGGNEQFF. The chain links TRBV6-1 to TRBJ2-1, with 13 bases aligning to TRBD2. The CDR3 consists of 16 residues. The V and J ends lost 4 bases and 6 bases, in that order; junction bases with no gene match: 6. The germline V gene has CDR1 MNHNS and CDR2 SASEGT.

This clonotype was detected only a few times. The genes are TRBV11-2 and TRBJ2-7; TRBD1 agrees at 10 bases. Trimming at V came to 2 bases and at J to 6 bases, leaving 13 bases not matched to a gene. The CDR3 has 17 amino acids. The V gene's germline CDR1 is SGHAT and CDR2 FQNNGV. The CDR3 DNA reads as TGTGCCAGCAGCTTATTGGGACAGGGGATTCGGGGCCGCGAGCAGTACTTC. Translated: CASSLLGQGIRGREQYF. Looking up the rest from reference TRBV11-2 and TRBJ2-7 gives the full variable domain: EAGVAQSPRYKIIEKRQSVAFWCNPISGHATLYWYQQILGQGPKLLIQFQNNGVVDDSQLPKDRFSAERLKGVDSTLKIQPAKLEDSAVYLCASSLLGQGIRGREQYFGPGTRLTVT.

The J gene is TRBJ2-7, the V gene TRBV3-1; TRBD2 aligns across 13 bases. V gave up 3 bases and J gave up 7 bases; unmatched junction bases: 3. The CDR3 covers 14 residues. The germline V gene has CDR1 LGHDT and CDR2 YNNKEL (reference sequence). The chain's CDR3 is CASSHGLAGAEQYF. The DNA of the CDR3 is TGTGCCAGCAGCCACGGACTAGCGGGAGCTGAGCAGTACTTC.

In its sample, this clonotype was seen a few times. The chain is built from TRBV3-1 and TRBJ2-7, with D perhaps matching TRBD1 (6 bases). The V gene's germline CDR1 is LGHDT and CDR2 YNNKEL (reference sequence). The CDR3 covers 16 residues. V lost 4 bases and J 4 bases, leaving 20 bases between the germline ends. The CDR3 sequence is CASSPRKQGKRYEQYF. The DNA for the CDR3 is TGTGCCAGCAGCCCGAGGAAACAGGGTAAGAGGTACGAGCAGTACTTC.

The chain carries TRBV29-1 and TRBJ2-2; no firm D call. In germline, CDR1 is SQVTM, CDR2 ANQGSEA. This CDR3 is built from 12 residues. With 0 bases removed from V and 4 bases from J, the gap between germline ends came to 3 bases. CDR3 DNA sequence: TGCAGCGTTGAAGAGGGCACCGGGGAGCTGTTTTTT. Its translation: CSVEEGTGELFF.

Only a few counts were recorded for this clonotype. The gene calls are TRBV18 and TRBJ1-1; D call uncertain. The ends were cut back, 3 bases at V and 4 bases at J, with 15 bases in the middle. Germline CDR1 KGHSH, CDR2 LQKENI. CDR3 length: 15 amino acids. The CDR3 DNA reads TGTGCCAGCTCACCCTCCGCGGACCCGCGCACTGAAGCTTTCTTT. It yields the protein CASSPSADPRTEAFF.

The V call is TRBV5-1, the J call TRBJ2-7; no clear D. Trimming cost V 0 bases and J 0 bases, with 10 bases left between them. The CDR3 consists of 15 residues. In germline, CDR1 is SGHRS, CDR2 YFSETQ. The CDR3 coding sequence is TGCGCCAGCAGCTTGGAGGTGGCAGTCTCCTACGAGCAGTACTTC. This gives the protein CASSLEVAVSYEQYF.

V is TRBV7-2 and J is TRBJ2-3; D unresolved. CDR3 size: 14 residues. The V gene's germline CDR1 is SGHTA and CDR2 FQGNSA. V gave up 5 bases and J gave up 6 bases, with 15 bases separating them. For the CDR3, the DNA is TGTGCCAGCAGCCGCTCGTCGCGGAAGGATACGCAGTATTTT. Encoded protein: CASSRSSRKDTQYF.

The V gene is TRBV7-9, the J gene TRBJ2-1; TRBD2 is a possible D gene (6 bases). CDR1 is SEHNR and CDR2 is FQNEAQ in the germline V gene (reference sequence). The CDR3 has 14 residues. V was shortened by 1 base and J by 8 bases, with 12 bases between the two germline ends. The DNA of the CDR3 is TGTGCCAGCAGCTTAGTCCGGGAGAGCGATGAGCAGTTCTTC. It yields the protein CASSLVRESDEQFF.

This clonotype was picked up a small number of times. This CDR3 reads CASSLGGTGSYEQYF. In DNA form, the CDR3 reads TGTGCCAGCAGTTTAGGGGGGACAGGCTCCTACGAGCAGTACTTC. The chain couples TRBV28 to TRBJ2-7, with TRBD1 matching over 8 bases. With V trimmed by 2 bases and J by 0 bases, 3 bases remained unmatched. Germline CDR1 MDHEN, CDR2 SYDVKM. The CDR3 loop spans 15 amino acids.

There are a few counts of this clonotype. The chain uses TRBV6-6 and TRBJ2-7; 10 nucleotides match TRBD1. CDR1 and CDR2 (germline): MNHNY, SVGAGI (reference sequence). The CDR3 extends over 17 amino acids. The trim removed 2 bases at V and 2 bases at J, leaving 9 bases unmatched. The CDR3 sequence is CASSYARDRGRPYEQYF. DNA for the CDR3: TGTGCCAGCAGTTACGCCAGGGACAGGGGCCGCCCCTACGAGCAGTACTTC.

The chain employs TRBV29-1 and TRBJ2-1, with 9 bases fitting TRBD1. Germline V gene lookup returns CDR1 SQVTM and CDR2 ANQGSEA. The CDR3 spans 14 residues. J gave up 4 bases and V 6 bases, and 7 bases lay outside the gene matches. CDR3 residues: CSVTGGGGYNEQFF. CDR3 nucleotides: TGCAGCGTGACAGGGGGAGGGGGATACAATGAGCAGTTCTTC.

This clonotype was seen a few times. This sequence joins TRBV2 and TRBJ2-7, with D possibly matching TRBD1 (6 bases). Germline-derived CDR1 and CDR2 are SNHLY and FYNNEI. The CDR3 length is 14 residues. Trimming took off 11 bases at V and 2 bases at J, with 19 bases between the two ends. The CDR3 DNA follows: TGTGCCGGGACCAGAGGCAGGGGCCCCTACGAGCAGTACTTC. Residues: CAGTRGRGPYEQYF.

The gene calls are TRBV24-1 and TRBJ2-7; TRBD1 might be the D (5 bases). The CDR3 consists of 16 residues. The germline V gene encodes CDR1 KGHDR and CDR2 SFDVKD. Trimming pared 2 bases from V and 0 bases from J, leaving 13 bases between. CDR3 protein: CATSDSRAGHSYEQYF. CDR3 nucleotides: TGTGCCACCAGTGATTCCAGGGCAGGCCACTCCTACGAGCAGTACTTC.

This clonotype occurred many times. CDR3 nucleotides: TGCGCCAGCAGCCATCTAGCGGGCAGCTCCTACGAGCAGTACTTC. As protein: CASSHLAGSSYEQYF. The chain recombines TRBV4-3 with TRBJ2-7; 8 nucleotides align to TRBD2. Germline CDR1 is LGHNA and CDR2 is YSLEER. The CDR3 length is 15 residues. The V gene end was trimmed by 3 bases and the J gene end by 0 bases; junction bases not matched to a gene: 4.

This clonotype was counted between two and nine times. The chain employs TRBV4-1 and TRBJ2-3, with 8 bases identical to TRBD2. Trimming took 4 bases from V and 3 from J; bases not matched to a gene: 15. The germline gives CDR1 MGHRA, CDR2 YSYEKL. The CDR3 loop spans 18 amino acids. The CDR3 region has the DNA TGCGCCAGCAGCCTAATACCAGGGCGGGAGGAGGAAACAGATACGCAGTATTTT. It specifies CASSLIPGREEETDTQYF.

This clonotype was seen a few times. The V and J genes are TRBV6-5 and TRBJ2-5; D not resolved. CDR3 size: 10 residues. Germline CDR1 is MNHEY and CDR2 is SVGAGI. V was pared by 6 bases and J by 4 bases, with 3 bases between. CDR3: CASRRETQYF. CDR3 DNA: TGTGCCAGCAGGAGAGAGACCCAGTACTTC.